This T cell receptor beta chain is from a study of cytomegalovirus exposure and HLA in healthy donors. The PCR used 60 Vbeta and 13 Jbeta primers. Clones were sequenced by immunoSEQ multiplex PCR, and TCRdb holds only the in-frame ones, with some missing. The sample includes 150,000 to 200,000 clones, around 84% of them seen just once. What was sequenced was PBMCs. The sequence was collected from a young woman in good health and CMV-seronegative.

The CDR3 here is CASRGRDRNYEQYF. The CDR3 DNA reads TGTGCCAGTCGTGGGCGGGACAGAAACTACGAGCAGTACTTC. The V gene is TRBV19, the J gene TRBJ2-7; D possibly corresponds to TRBD1 (7 bases). The V end lost 8 bases, the J end lost 3 bases, and 17 bases lay between the germline ends. Germline V CDR1 and CDR2: LNHDA, SQIVND (reference sequence). The CDR3 loop spans 14 amino acids.